This T cell receptor beta chain was identified in a study of immune evolution from preneoplasia to lung adenocarcinoma. Trimming took off 5 bases at V and 4 bases at J, with 11 bases between the two ends. This CDR3 spans 13 amino acids. Per the germline V gene, CDR1 is MNHEY and CDR2 is SVGAGI. Between about 2014 and 2018, patients underwent resection in Japan or China. The protocol was immunoSEQ multiplex PCR, while the TCRdb copy is restricted to in-frame clones and leaves out a portion. The table records around 8,200 clones, around 80% of them present only once. Material for sequencing was FFPE minimally invasive lung adenocarcinoma tissue. The J gene is TRBJ1-1, the V gene TRBV6-5; D is ambiguous. This TCR was sampled from a person aged 65-85 years with lung adenocarcinoma. CDR3 loop: CASSVDVGTEAFF. The CDR3 DNA sequence: TGTGCCAGCAGTGTGGACGTGGGCACTGAAGCTTTCTTT.